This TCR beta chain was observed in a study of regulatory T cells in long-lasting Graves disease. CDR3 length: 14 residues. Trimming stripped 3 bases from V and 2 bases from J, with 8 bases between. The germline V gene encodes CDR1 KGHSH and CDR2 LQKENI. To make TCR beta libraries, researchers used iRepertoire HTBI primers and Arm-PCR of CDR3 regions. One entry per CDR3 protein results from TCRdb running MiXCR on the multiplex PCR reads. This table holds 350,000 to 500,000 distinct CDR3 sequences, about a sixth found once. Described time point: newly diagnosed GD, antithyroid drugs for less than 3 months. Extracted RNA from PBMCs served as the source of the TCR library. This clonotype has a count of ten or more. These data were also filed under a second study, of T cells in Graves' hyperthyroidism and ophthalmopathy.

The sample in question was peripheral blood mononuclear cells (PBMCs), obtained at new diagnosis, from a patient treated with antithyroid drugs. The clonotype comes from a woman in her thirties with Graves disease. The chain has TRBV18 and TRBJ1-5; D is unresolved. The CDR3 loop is CASSPTTGNQPQHF. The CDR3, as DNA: TGTGCCAGCTCACCCACCACGGGCAATCAGCCCCAGCATTTT.